This T cell receptor beta chain was recorded in a study of OX40 agonist ivuxolimab in advanced cancers. This clone appeared once. At cycle 4 day 1, cycle 7 day 1, and baseline, blood was sampled. TCRdb keeps only in-frame clones here, not all; method: immunoSEQ multiplex PCR. The repertoire holds 45,000 to 55,000 clones, with 85% to 95% as singletons. Source: CD4+ or CD8+ T cells sorted from blood, taken in a trial of the OX40 agonist ivuxolimab. The TCR sequence derives from an adult with an advanced solid tumor such as melanoma, head and neck, liver or kidney cancer.

CDR3 loop: CASSQYPPGANEKLFF. As DNA, the CDR3 is TGTGCCAGCAGCCAATACCCTCCTGGTGCTAATGAAAAACTGTTTTTT. This chain joins TRBV5-6 and TRBJ1-4; D uncertain. CDR1 is SGHDT and CDR2 is YYEEEE in the germline V gene. CDR3 size: 16 residues. V lost 4 bases to trimming and J lost 3 bases, with 16 bases between them. The variable domain in full, completed from reference TRBV5-6 and TRBJ1-4, reads DAGVTQSPTHLIKTRGQQVTLRCSPKSGHDTVSWYQQALGQGPQFIFQYYEEEERQRGNFPDRFSGHQFPNYSSELNVNALLLGDSALYLCASSQYPPGANEKLFFGSGTQLSVL.